This TCR beta chain was profiled in a study of cytomegalovirus exposure and HLA in healthy donors. The study's findings and limits: Some highly shared sequence variants likely arose as a pipeline artifact. Some segments of the V type, notably TRBV6-2 and TRBV6-3, were excluded as indistinguishable. Cytomegalovirus association was assigned to more than 150 TCR beta chains. Common viral pathogens seemed, in a later analysis, to connect with several of the most significant clusters.

About this clone: Its matching antigen is unknown.

The study ran its PCR with 60 Vbeta and 13 Jbeta primers. Some clones are missing from TCRdb's copy, which holds only in-frame ones; the method was immunoSEQ multiplex PCR. This sample has around 160,000 clones, with over 60% found just once. The CDR3 is 13 residues long. Germline CDR1 is MNHNS and CDR2 is SASEGT. Deletions cut 4 bases from V and 3 bases from J, with 9 bases between. What was sequenced was PBMCs. The chain has TRBV6-1 and TRBJ1-1; perhaps TRBD1 as D (5 bases). The origin of this receptor is a man aged 45-60 years in good health and CMV-seropositive. The CDR3 DNA follows: TGTGCCAGCAGTGGCGGGGGGTACACTGAAGCTTTCTTT. It yields the protein CASSGGGYTEAFF.